This T cell receptor beta chain was identified in a study of CXCR3-negative and CXCR3-positive naive CD8 T cells. Points from the study as a whole: Partly lower CXCR3 expression followed cryopreservation, and most assays relied on fresh PBMCs. CXCR3-expressing naive cells carried TRB CDR3s more hydrophobic than those of CXCR3-negative naive cells. TCR strength was inferred from TRB CDR3 properties, while surface CD5 was comparable between naive subsets. The TRBV-TRBJ usage of naive CXCR3-negative and CXCR3-positive cells was similar, but that of memory cells differed.

The CDR3 totals 14 residues. Looked up from germline, CDR1 is GTSNPN and CDR2 is SVGIG (reference sequence). On this clonotype: Its target is not known.

5' RACE that incorporated UMI labels was used to prepare the TRB cDNA libraries. After re-calling the 5' RACE reads, TCRdb lists one entry per CDR3 protein, DNA absent. The sample table includes about 130,000 distinct CDR3 sequences. Sequenced material: naive CXCR3+ CD8+ T cells from blood. Subset meaning: CD45RO-CCR7+CD27+CD95- naive CD8+ T cells expressing CXCR3 (TNR3+). The chain couples TRBV30 to TRBJ2-1; checking the TCRdb D call of TRBD2 is not possible without DNA. This TCR came from a human donor in good health. Some clones in this sample may be carry-over from other donors' samples. The CDR3 protein is CAQLLAGTYNEQFF.